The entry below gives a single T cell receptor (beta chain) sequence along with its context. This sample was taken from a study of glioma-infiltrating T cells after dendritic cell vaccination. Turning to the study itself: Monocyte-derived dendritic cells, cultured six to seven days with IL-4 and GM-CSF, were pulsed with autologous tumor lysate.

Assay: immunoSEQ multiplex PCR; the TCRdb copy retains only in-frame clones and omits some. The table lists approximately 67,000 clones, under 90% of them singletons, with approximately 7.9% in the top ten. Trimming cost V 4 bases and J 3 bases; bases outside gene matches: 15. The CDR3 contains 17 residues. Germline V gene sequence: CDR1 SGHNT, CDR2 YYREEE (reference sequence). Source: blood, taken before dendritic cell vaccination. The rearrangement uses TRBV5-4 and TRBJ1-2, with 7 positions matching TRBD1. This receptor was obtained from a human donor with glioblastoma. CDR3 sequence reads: CASSVQGRGKSYYGYTF. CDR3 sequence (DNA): TGTGCCAGCAGCGTCCAGGGCAGGGGGAAGTCCTACTATGGCTACACCTTC.